These T cell receptor beta chains were read from a single sample in a study of cytotoxic CD8 clonotypes in ibrutinib-treated CLL. Assay used: immunoSEQ multiplex PCR; TCRdb lists only in-frame clones, some missing. The sample yields about 200,000 clones, about two thirds seen once. The sample consisted of PBMCs, taken after 24 months of ibrutinib treatment. Receptors originate from a human donor with chronic lymphocytic leukemia. The CDR3 runs from the conserved cysteine through the conserved F or W. The D gene is left open where the match is weak. Where a row states a size, it is once, few, many or the class of an expanded clone; other rows omit it.

J gene | clone size | V gene | D gene | CDR3 protein | CDR3 DNA
TRBJ2-7 | . | TRBV13 | . | CASSLGIGSVANYEQYF | TGTGCCAGCAGCTTAGGAATAGGGTCGGTAGCGAACTACGAGCAGTACTTC
TRBJ2-3 | . | TRBV5-6 | . | CASSLASAADTQYF | TGTGCCAGCAGCTTGGCATCCGCCGCGGATACGCAGTATTTT
TRBJ1-5 | . | TRBV19 | . | CASSIVMGSNQPQHF | TGTGCCAGTAGTATAGTGATGGGGTCCAATCAGCCCCAGCATTTT
TRBJ1-2 | . | TRBV6-5 | . | CASSPLSGIYGYTF | TGTGCCAGCAGTCCGCTATCGGGGATCTATGGCTACACCTTC
TRBJ1-4 | . | TRBV20-1 | . | CSPATNEKLFF | TGCAGTCCTGCAACTAATGAAAAACTGTTTTTT
TRBJ2-2 | . | TRBV4-1 | . | CASSQVVPKKNTGELFF | TGCGCCAGCAGCCAAGTCGTACCTAAAAAGAACACCGGGGAGCTGTTTTTT
TRBJ2-7 | . | TRBV29-1 | . | CSVARSAGEQYF | TGCAGCGTTGCTAGGTCCGCGGGTGAGCAGTACTTC
TRBJ2-6 | . | TRBV4-3 | . | CASSQDRGSGANVLTF | TGCGCCAGCAGCCAAGATCGGGGCTCTGGGGCCAACGTCCTGACTTTT
TRBJ2-7 | . | TRBV6-6 | TRBD1 | CASSYGTGAYSYEQYF | TGTGCCAGCAGTTACGGGACAGGGGCCTACTCCTACGAGCAGTACTTC
TRBJ1-5 | . | TRBV4-2 | . | CASSQDRWGDSNQPQHF | TGTGCCAGCAGCCAAGATCGATGGGGGGATAGCAATCAGCCCCAGCATTTT
TRBJ2-7 | . | TRBV15 | . | CATSGEWAYEQYF | TGTGCCACCAGCGGGGAATGGGCCTACGAGCAGTACTTC
TRBJ2-3 | once | TRBV7-3 | TRBD2 | CASRSYASGAQYF | TGTGCCAGCAGAAGTTATGCTAGCGGAGCGCAGTATTTT
TRBJ1-2 | . | TRBV4-3 | . | CASSQAHGTFYGYTF | TGCGCCAGCAGCCAGGCTCACGGGACGTTCTATGGCTACACCTTC
TRBJ1-1 | . | TRBV2 | . | CASSEWVQNTEAFF | TGTGCCAGCAGTGAATGGGTACAGAACACTGAAGCTTTCTTT
TRBJ2-7 | . | TRBV5-4 | . | CASSLGGQGYEQYF | TGTGCCAGCAGCTTGGGAGGGCAGGGTTACGAGCAGTACTTC
TRBJ1-1 | . | TRBV9 | . | CASSVRVDTEAFF | TGTGCCAGCAGCGTCAGGGTTGACACTGAAGCTTTCTTT
TRBJ1-1 | . | TRBV7-9 | . | CASSSGGGTKEAFF | TGTGCCAGCAGCTCCGGGGGGGGAACGAAAGAAGCTTTCTTT
TRBJ2-3 | . | TRBV2 | TRBD1 | CASTRDSSTDTQYF | TGTGCCAGCACGAGGGACAGTAGCACAGATACGCAGTATTTT
TRBJ1-5 | . | TRBV11-2 | . | CASSPRSGSNQPQHF | TGTGCCAGCAGCCCGAGGAGTGGTAGCAATCAGCCCCAGCATTTT
TRBJ1-5 | few | TRBV30 | . | CAWSVLSGNQPQHF | TGTGCCTGGAGTGTACTTAGTGGCAATCAGCCCCAGCATTTT
TRBJ2-3 | . | TRBV5-1 | TRBD2 | CASSPRSGRAEVMNTQYF | TGCGCCAGCAGCCCCCGTAGTGGGAGGGCCGAAGTTATGAATACGCAGTATTTT
TRBJ1-3 | . | TRBV7-2 | . | CASSPGYGGVSGNTIYF | TGTGCCAGCAGCCCGGGTTACGGGGGGGTCTCTGGAAACACCATATATTTT
TRBJ2-5 | few | TRBV25-1 | . | CASSVVWDQETQYF | TGTGCCAGCAGTGTAGTATGGGACCAAGAGACCCAGTACTTC
TRBJ2-7 | . | TRBV10-2 | TRBD2 | CASSGLAGVDEQYF | TGCGCCAGCAGCGGACTAGCGGGAGTCGACGAGCAGTACTTC
TRBJ1-1 | . | TRBV19 | . | CASSIDLRGPLNTEAFF | TGTGCCAGTAGTATAGATCTCAGGGGACCCCTGAACACTGAAGCTTTCTTT
TRBJ2-5 | few | TRBV10-3 | TRBD1 | CAIKADRANQETQYF | TGTGCCATCAAGGCGGACAGGGCAAACCAAGAGACCCAGTACTTC
TRBJ2-2 | . | TRBV10-3 | . | CAMSKGPGTGELFF | TGTGCCATGTCCAAGGGGCCTGGGACCGGGGAGCTGTTTTTT
TRBJ2-3 | . | TRBV6-6 | . | CASSYRDPGDTQYF | TGTGCCAGCAGTTACCGGGACCCGGGAGATACGCAGTATTTT
TRBJ1-2 | . | TRBV30 | . | CARLDRTNYGYTF | TGTGCCCGCTTGGACAGAACTAACTATGGCTACACCTTC
TRBJ1-3 | . | TRBV4-1 | . | CASSQPLATSSGNTIYF | TGCGCCAGCAGCCAGCCCTTGGCCACGAGCTCTGGAAACACCATATATTTT
TRBJ2-7 | . | TRBV25-1 | TRBD2 | CASSEYAGGTYEQYF | TGTGCCAGCAGTGAATATGCGGGAGGAACCTACGAGCAGTACTTC
TRBJ2-3 | . | TRBV18 | TRBD2 | CASSPPSGSTDTQYF | TGTGCCAGCTCACCCCCTAGCGGAAGCACAGATACGCAGTATTTT
TRBJ2-1 | . | TRBV7-3 | . | CASSPMGGEQFF | TGTGCCAGCAGCCCCATGGGGGGTGAGCAGTTCTTC
TRBJ1-1 | . | TRBV7-6 | . | CASSSAGGVEAFF | TGTGCCAGCAGCTCCGCCGGGGGTGTTGAAGCTTTCTTT
TRBJ2-7 | . | TRBV6-5 | TRBD2 | CASSLAGLSYEQYF | TGTGCCAGCAGTCTAGCGGGTCTCTCCTACGAGCAGTACTTC
TRBJ2-4 | . | TRBV15 | . | CATSLLAGSQWAKNIQYF | TGTGCCACCAGTTTGTTGGCAGGGAGTCAGTGGGCCAAAAACATTCAGTACTTC
TRBJ2-7 | once | TRBV19 | TRBD2 | CASSPRTSGSSYEQYF | TGTGCCAGTAGTCCCCGGACTAGCGGGAGTTCCTACGAGCAGTACTTC
TRBJ1-1 | . | TRBV28 | TRBD1 | CASRKQGGTEAFF | TGTGCCAGCAGGAAACAGGGGGGCACTGAAGCTTTCTTT
TRBJ2-7 | . | TRBV30 | . | CAWSVARVGEQYF | TGTGCCTGGAGTGTAGCCAGGGTCGGCGAGCAGTACTTC
TRBJ2-2 | few | TRBV10-1 | TRBD1 | CATTGTANTGELFF | TGCGCCACCACCGGGACAGCGAACACCGGGGAGCTGTTTTTT
TRBJ2-5 | . | TRBV4-2 | . | CASSQAGEETQYF | TGTGCCAGCAGCCAAGCGGGAGAAGAGACCCAGTACTTC
TRBJ2-3 | . | TRBV28 | . | CASSQTVPGGTDTQYF | TGTGCCAGCAGTCAGACAGTACCGGGCGGCACAGATACGCAGTATTTT
TRBJ2-1 | . | TRBV28 | TRBD2 | CASSFGAGGYYNEQFF | TGTGCCAGCAGTTTTGGGGCGGGAGGATACTACAATGAGCAGTTCTTC
TRBJ2-7 | . | TRBV30 | . | CACLRRSSYEQYF | TGTGCCTGCCTCCGCAGGAGCTCCTACGAGCAGTACTTC
TRBJ2-1 | . | TRBV5-1 | TRBD1 | CASRGQGATEQFF | TGCGCCAGCAGGGGACAGGGGGCTACTGAGCAGTTCTTC
TRBJ2-1 | once | TRBV4-3 | . | CASSRGEYNEQFF | TGCGCCAGCAGCCGCGGGGAGTACAATGAGCAGTTCTTC
TRBJ1-5 | once | TRBV5-6 | TRBD1 | CASSKGTGGSNQPQHF | TGTGCCAGCAGCAAAGGGACAGGGGGCAGCAATCAGCCCCAGCATTTT
TRBJ2-1 | . | TRBV15 | TRBD2 | CATSRRVQRGHNEQFF | TGTGCCACCAGCAGGAGAGTCCAGCGGGGGCACAATGAGCAGTTCTTC
TRBJ1-4 | . | TRBV6-6 | . | CASGVTHEKLFF | TGTGCCAGCGGAGTCACGCATGAAAAACTGTTTTTT
TRBJ1-5 | . | TRBV27 | . | CASSLSYLVGRDNQPQHF | TGTGCCAGCAGTTTATCATATTTGGTGGGCCGGGACAATCAGCCCCAGCATTTT
TRBJ2-2 | few | TRBV7-9 | . | CASSSIQGSTGELFF | TGTGCCAGCAGCTCGATACAGGGAAGCACCGGGGAGCTGTTTTTT
TRBJ1-1 | . | TRBV4-1 | TRBD1 | CASSPGQANTEAFF | TGCGCCAGCAGCCCTGGACAGGCGAACACTGAAGCTTTCTTT
TRBJ1-4 | few | TRBV18 | TRBD1 | CASSPGTDREGKLFF | TGTGCCAGCTCACCAGGGACAGACCGCGAGGGGAAACTGTTTTTT